This TCR beta chain was identified in a study of CD8+CD57+ T cells in acquired aplastic anemia. Study at large: On average, sorted CD4+ and CD8+ cells gave around 3 ug of DNA. The study obtained roughly 10 million reads on average for CD4+ cells from healthy donors.

Investigators profiled TCR beta VDJ and CDR3 from genomic DNA template. From the reads, TCRdb called clonotypes with MiXCR, one entry per CDR3 protein. The sample yields approximately 160,000 distinct CDR3 sequences, roughly 47% seen once. This clonotype came up a few times. Its specificity is not known. Findings of the study overall: Controls and patients did not differ significantly in CD8+ Simpson's diversity. Patients and controls had in common 25 to 35 CD8+ CDR3 sequences.

The CDR3 loop spans 14 amino acids. V was cut by 0 bases and J by 4 bases, with 9 bases left in between. Per the germline V gene, CDR1 is SGHVS and CDR2 is FNYEAQ. The rearrangement uses TRBV7-6 and TRBJ1-2; TRBD1 might be the D (5 bases). The specimen was sorted CD4+, CD8+, or CD8+CD57+ T cells (not recorded which) from PBMCs. This sequence was found in a human donor in good health. CDR3 in DNA: TGTGCCAGCAGCTTAGCGCACAGGTCCTATGGCTACACCTTC. It yields the protein CASSLAHRSYGYTF.